This T cell receptor beta chain derives from a study of blood T cell repertoires in COVID-19. Across the whole study: The United States, Italy and Spain provided the acute and convalescent COVID-19 samples. T cells, B-cell-depleted T cells, or PBMCs provided the cDNA or gDNA that served as material.

In the original processing: Estimates of nucleated cell counts were drawn from the amplification of reference gene primers. Some clones are missing from TCRdb's copy, which holds only in-frame ones; the method was immunoSEQ multiplex PCR. V and J calls and clone size are as listed in that table; D and trimming were resolved from the DNA. The sample carries over 80,000 clones, 75% to 85% recorded once. Germline V CDR1 and CDR2: MDHEN, SYDVKM. This CDR3 has 13 residues. The trim removed 5 bases at V and 6 bases at J, leaving 6 bases unmatched. Sequenced input: peripheral blood. The rearrangement joins TRBV28 to TRBJ1-1; TRBD1 matches 7 bases. The TCR comes from a woman older than 75 with active or convalescent COVID-19. CDR3 loop: CASSTQGWPEAFF. Written as DNA, the CDR3 is TGTGCCAGCAGTACACAGGGGTGGCCTGAAGCTTTCTTT.